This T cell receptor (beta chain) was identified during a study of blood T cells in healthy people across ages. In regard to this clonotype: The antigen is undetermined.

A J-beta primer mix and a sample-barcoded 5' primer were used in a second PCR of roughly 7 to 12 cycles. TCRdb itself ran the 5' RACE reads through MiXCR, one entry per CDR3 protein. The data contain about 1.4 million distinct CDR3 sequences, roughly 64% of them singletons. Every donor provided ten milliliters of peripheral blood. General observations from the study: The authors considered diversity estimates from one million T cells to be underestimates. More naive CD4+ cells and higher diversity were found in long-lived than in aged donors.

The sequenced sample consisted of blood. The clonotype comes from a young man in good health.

The CDR3 reads CSVEIGPGQPQHF. CDR3 DNA sequence: TGCAGCGTTGAGATAGGGCCAGGACAGCCCCAGCATTTT. V gene TRBV29-1 combines with J gene TRBJ1-5; D uncertain. CDR1 and CDR2 (germline): SQVTM, ANQGSEA. Trimming stripped 3 bases from V and 7 bases from J, with 13 bases between. The CDR3 runs to 13 residues.